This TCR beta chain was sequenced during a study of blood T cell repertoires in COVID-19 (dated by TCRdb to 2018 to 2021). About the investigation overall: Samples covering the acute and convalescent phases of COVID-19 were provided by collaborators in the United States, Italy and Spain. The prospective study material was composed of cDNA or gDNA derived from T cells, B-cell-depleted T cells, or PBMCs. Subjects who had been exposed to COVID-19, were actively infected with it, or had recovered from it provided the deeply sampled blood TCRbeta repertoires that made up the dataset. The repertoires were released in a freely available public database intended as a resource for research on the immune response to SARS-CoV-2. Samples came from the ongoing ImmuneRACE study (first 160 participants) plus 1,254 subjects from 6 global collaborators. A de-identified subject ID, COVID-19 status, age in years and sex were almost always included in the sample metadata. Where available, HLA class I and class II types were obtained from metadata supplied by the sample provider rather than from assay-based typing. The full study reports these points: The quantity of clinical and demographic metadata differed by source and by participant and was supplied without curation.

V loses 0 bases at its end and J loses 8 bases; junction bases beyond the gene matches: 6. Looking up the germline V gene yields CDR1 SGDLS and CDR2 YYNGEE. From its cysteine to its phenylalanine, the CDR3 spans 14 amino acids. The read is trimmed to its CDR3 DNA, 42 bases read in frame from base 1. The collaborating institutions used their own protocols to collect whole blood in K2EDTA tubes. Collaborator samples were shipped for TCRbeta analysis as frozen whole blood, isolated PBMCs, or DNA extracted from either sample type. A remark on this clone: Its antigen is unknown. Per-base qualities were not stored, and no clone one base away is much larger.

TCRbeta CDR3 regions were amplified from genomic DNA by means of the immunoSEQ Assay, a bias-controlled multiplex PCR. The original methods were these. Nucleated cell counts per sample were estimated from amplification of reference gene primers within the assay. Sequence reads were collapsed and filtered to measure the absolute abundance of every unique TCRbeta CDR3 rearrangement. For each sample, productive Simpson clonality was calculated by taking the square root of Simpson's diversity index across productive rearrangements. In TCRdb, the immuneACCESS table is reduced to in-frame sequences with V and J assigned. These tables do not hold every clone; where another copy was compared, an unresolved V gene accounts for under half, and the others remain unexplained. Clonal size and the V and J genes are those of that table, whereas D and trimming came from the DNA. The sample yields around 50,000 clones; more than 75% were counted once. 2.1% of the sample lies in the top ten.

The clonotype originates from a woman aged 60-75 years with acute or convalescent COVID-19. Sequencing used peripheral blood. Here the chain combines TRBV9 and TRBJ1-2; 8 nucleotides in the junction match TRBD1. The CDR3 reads CASSVDSGGSGYTF. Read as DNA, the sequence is TGTGCCAGCAGCGTAGATTCAGGGGGCTCCGGCTACACCTTC.